Listed here are 7 T cell receptor beta chains from one sample, sequenced in a study of blood T cell repertoires in COVID-19. Profiling relied on immunoSEQ multiplex PCR, and the TCRdb table lists in-frame clones only, not all of them. The table has roughly 100,000 clones, approximately 89% seen once. The sample was peripheral blood. These receptors were taken from a woman aged 80 or over in a cohort sampled during active COVID-19.

CDR3 nucleotides: TGTGCCAGTAGCCCGGACAGGGCGTACCAAGAGACCCAGTACTTC. It encodes CASSPDRAYQETQYF. This chain links TRBV19 with TRBJ2-5; 8 nucleotides line up with TRBD1. The CDR3 contains 15 residues. V lost 6 bases to trimming and J lost 0 bases; unmatched junction nucleotides: 6. The germline CDR1 and CDR2 sequences are LNHDA and SQIVND (reference sequence).

A single count supports this clone. This chain links TRBV4-1 with TRBJ2-7; 10 bases are shared with TRBD2. The CDR3 runs to 17 residues. Trimming at V came to 0 bases and at J to 3 bases, leaving 8 bases not matched to a gene. Per the germline V gene, CDR1 is MGHRA and CDR2 is YSYEKL. DNA for the CDR3: TGCGCCAGCAGCCAAGATGGGCCGGGACTAGCGAACTACGAGCAGTACTTC. It translates to CASSQDGPGLANYEQYF.

The rearrangement links TRBV2 to TRBJ2-7; D unresolved. Germline CDR1 is SNHLY and CDR2 is FYNNEI. This CDR3 is built from 12 residues. The germline V and J ends were trimmed by 8 bases and 4 bases, with 12 bases remaining between them. The CDR3 here is CASARLSYEQYF. The CDR3 bases are TGTGCCAGCGCTCGTCTGAGTTACGAGCAGTACTTC.

This clone was recorded only once. The CDR3 sequence: CASSLAAARQFGNEQFF. In DNA form, the CDR3 reads TGCGCCAGCAGCTTGGCCGCAGCCCGCCAGTTCGGGAATGAGCAGTTCTTC. The rearrangement links TRBV5-1 to TRBJ2-1; no clear D gene. The germline CDR1 and CDR2 sequences are SGHRS and YFSETQ. V lost 0 bases and J 7 bases, leaving 20 bases between the germline ends. This CDR3 has 17 amino acids.

The chain has TRBV5-1 and TRBJ2-1; 14 bases fit TRBD2. J lost 6 bases, V lost 1 base, and 12 bases had no gene match. The CDR3 runs 19 residues. Germline V gene lookup returns CDR1 SGHRS and CDR2 YFSETQ. CDR3 loop: CASSLSPHPGTSGSNEQFF. CDR3 DNA sequence: TGCGCCAGCAGCTTGAGCCCACACCCCGGGACTAGCGGGAGCAATGAGCAGTTCTTC.

CDR3 bases: TGTGCCAGCAGTTCCCCCAGGGGCAACACTGAAGCTTTCTTT. Translation gives CASSSPRGNTEAFF. This chain uses TRBV6-6 with TRBJ1-1; the D gene is possibly TRBD1 (6 bases). V was trimmed by 4 bases and J by 2 bases, leaving 11 bases between them. Germline CDR1 MNHNY, CDR2 SVGAGI (reference sequence). CDR3 length equals 14 residues.

Here the CDR3 DNA reads TGTGCCAGCTCACCATCTGGACAGGGGGCCGAGCAGTACTTC. This translates into CASSPSGQGAEQYF. The chain carries TRBV18 and TRBJ2-7, with 11 bases aligning to TRBD1. Germline V gene data show CDR1 as KGHSH and CDR2 as LQKENI. V dropped 2 bases and J dropped 6; count of bases not matched to a gene: 3. The CDR3 is 14 amino acids.